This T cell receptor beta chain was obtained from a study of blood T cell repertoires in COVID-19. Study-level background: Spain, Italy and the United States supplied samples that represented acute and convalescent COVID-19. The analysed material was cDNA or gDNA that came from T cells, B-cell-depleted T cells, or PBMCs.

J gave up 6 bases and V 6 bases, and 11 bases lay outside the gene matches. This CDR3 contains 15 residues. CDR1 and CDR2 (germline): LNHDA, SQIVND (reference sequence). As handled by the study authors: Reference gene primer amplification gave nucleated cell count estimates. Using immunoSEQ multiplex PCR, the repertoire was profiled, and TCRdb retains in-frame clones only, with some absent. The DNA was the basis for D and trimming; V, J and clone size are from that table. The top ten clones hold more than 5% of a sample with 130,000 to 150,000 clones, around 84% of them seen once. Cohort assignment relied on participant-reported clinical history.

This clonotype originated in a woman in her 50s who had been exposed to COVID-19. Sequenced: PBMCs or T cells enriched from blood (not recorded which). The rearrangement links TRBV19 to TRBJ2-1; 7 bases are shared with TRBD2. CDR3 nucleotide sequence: TGTGCCAGTAGCCCCTGGGGGGGGGATACCAATGAGCAGTTCTTC. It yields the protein CASSPWGGDTNEQFF. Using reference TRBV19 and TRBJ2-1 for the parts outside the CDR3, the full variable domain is DGGITQSPKYLFRKEGQNVTLSCEQNLNHDAMYWYRQDPGQGLRLIYYSQIVNDFQKGDIAEGYSVSREKKESFPLTVTSAQKNPTAFYLCASSPWGGDTNEQFFGPGTRLTVL.